Listed below are T cell receptor beta chains from one sample, sequenced in a study of memory CD8 T cells in hepatitis C reinfection. Some clones are missing from TCRdb's copy, which holds only in-frame ones; the method was immunoSEQ multiplex PCR. The table lists more than 35,000 clones, more than 75% of them singletons. Material: naive CD8+ T cells sorted from blood. These receptors originate from a man younger than 35 with hepatitis C virus infection. CDR3s include the opening cysteine and the closing phenylalanine or tryptophan. D genes are given only for firm matches. Rows may omit the clone size; those that give it use once, few, many or a size class.

TRBJ2-3	TRBV9	.	15	.	CASSARGVGTDTQYF	TGTGCCAGCAGCGCCAGGGGGGTGGGGACAGATACGCAGTATTTT
TRBJ2-4	TRBV6-1	.	17	.	CASSGPQRSLAKNIQYF	TGTGCCAGCAGTGGGCCCCAACGGAGCCTAGCCAAAAACATTCAGTACTTC
TRBJ1-6	TRBV10-3	.	15	.	CAISESPGMNSPLHF	TGTGCCATCAGTGAGTCCCCGGGAATGAATTCACCCCTCCACTTT
TRBJ2-3	TRBV5-1	.	16	TRBD2	CASSLNGAGGTDTQYF	TGCGCCAGCAGCTTGAACGGGGCGGGGGGCACAGATACGCAGTATTTT
TRBJ2-1	TRBV11-2	.	15	TRBD2	CASSLLTGGEGEQFF	TGTGCCAGCAGCTTATTAACGGGAGGAGAGGGGGAGCAGTTCTTC
TRBJ2-2	TRBV7-6	once	16	TRBD1	CASSLTGGAGTGELFF	TGTGCCAGCAGCTTGACAGGGGGCGCGGGCACCGGGGAGCTGTTTTTT
TRBJ1-5	TRBV6-1	once	13	.	CASSEWRNQPQHF	TGTGCCAGCAGTGAATGGAGGAATCAGCCCCAGCATTTT
TRBJ2-1	TRBV6-5	.	14	TRBD2	CASSRLAGVNEQFF	TGTGCCAGCTCTAGACTAGCGGGAGTCAATGAGCAGTTCTTC
TRBJ1-2	TRBV27	.	14	.	CASRPYGGAEGYTF	TGTGCCAGCAGGCCGTATGGGGGGGCGGAAGGCTACACCTTC
TRBJ1-1	TRBV11-2	.	12	.	CASRSWNTEAFF	TGTGCCAGCAGGTCTTGGAACACTGAAGCTTTCTTT
TRBJ1-1	TRBV10-2	once	13	.	CARRQGPGTEAFF	TGCGCCCGAAGGCAGGGCCCAGGTACTGAAGCTTTCTTT
TRBJ1-1	TRBV5-4	.	14	.	CASSVLSVGTEAFF	TGTGCCAGCAGCGTTCTGTCGGTTGGCACTGAAGCTTTCTTT
TRBJ2-2	TRBV29-1	.	14	TRBD1	CSVRTGLATGELFF	TGCAGCGTACGGACAGGGCTGGCCACCGGGGAGCTGTTTTTT
TRBJ2-7	TRBV5-1	.	15	TRBD2	CASSLSVAGSYEQYF	TGCGCCAGCAGCTTGTCGGTAGCGGGGTCCTACGAGCAGTACTTC
TRBJ2-1	TRBV27	.	15	.	CASSLGTSSYNEQFF	TGTGCCAGCAGTTTGGGTACTAGCTCCTACAATGAGCAGTTCTTC
TRBJ2-1	TRBV7-9	.	15	TRBD2	CASSLLAGGYNEQFF	TGTGCCAGCAGCCTACTAGCGGGAGGGTACAATGAGCAGTTCTTC
TRBJ2-7	TRBV5-4	.	15	TRBD2	CASSLPGERENEQYF	TGTGCCAGCAGCTTGCCCGGCGAGCGGGAGAACGAGCAGTACTTC
TRBJ1-2	TRBV6-6	.	14	.	CASSYAGGSYGYTF	TGTGCCAGCAGTTACGCGGGGGGGAGCTATGGCTACACCTTC
TRBJ2-5	TRBV27	.	14	.	CASSLIGGAETQYF	TGTGCCAGCAGTTTAATTGGGGGCGCAGAGACCCAGTACTTC
TRBJ1-1	TRBV4-1	few	15	TRBD1	CASSPLGQGNTEAFF	TGCGCCAGCAGCCCCCTCGGACAGGGGAACACTGAAGCTTTCTTT
TRBJ2-6	TRBV27	.	15	.	CASSPGTSGANVLTF	TGTGCCAGCAGTCCCGGGACATCTGGGGCCAACGTCCTGACTTTC
TRBJ2-7	TRBV15	.	14	.	CATSSQGTNHQRYF	TGTGCCACCAGCAGTCAGGGGACAAACCACCAGCGGTATTTC
TRBJ2-7	TRBV29-1	.	11	.	CSGIQGYEQYF	TGCAGCGGTATACAGGGTTACGAGCAGTACTTC
TRBJ1-5	TRBV2	.	14	.	CASKALESNQPQHF	TGTGCCAGCAAAGCCCTAGAGAGCAATCAGCCCCAGCATTTT
TRBJ2-1	TRBV9	.	16	TRBD1	CASSPRATGGYNEQFF	TGTGCCAGCAGCCCCCGTGCGACAGGGGGATACAATGAGCAGTTCTTC
TRBJ2-3	TRBV9	.	15	.	CASSVGSGGTDTQYF	TGTGCCAGCAGCGTAGGTTCGGGGGGCACAGATACGCAGTATTTT
TRBJ1-3	TRBV5-4	.	16	TRBD1	CASSSSDRGEGNTIYF	TGTGCCAGCAGCTCGTCGGACAGGGGGGAAGGAAACACCATATATTTT
TRBJ2-1	TRBV28	.	15	TRBD1	CASSEWDSPYNEQFF	TGTGCCAGCAGTGAGTGGGACAGCCCCTACAATGAGCAGTTCTTC